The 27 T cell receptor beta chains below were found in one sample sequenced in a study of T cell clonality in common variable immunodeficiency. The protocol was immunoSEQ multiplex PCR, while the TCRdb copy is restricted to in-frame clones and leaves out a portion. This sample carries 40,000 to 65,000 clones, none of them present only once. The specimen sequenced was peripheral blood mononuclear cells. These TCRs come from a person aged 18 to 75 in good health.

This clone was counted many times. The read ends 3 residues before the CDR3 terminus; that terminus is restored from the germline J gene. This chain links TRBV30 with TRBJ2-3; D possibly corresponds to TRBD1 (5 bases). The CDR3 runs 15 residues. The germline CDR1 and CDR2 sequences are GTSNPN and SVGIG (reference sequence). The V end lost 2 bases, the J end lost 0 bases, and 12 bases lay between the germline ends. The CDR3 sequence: CAWSWGGTSTDTQYF. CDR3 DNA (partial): TGTGCCTGGAGTTGGGGCGGTACTAGCACAGATACG.

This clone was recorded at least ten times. The CDR3 is CASSLVARGHYEQYF. Incomplete CDR3 DNA: TGCGCCAGCAGCTTGGTTGCGAGGGGCCACTACGAG. The chain uses TRBV5-1 and TRBJ2-7; D possibly matches TRBD1 or TRBD2 (5 bases each). The read ends 3 residues early relative to the CDR3; the germline J gene fills the gap. Germline assignment: CDR1 SGHRS and CDR2 YFSETQ. V lost 0 bases and J 3 bases, leaving 13 bases between the germline ends. The CDR3 is made up of 15 amino acids. The complete variable domain, with remaining parts taken from reference TRBV5-1 and TRBJ2-7, reads KAGVTQTPRYLIKTRGQQVTLSCSPISGHRSVSWYQQTPGQGLQFLFEYFSETQRNKGNFPGRFSGRQFSNSRSEMNVSTLELGDSALYLCASSLVARGHYEQYFGPGTRLTVT.

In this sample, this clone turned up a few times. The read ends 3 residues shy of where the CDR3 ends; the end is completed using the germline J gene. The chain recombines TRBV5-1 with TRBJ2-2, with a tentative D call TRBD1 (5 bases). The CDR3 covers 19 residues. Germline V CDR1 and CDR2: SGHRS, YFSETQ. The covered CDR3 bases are TGCGCCAGCAGCTTGTCGCAGTTCTCAACAAGCTCTGGGGCCAACGTG. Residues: CASSLSQFSTSSGANV. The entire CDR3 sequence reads CASSLSQFSTSSGANVLFF.

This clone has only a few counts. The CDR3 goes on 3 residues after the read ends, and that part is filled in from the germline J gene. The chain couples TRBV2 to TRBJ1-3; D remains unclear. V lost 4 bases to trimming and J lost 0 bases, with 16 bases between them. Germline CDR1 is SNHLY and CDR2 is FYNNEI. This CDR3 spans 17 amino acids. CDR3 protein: CASSGVSIATSGNTIYF. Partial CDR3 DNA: TGTGCCAGCAGTGGCGTGTCCATAGCCACCTCTGGAAACACC.

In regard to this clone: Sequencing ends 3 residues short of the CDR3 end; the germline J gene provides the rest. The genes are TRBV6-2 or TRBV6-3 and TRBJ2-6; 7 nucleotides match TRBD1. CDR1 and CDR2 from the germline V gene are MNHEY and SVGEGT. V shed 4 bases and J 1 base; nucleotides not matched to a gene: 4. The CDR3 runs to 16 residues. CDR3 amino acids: CASSSRQGSGANVLTF. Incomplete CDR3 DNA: TGTGCCAGCAGTTCGCGACAGGGATCTGGGGCCAACGTC.

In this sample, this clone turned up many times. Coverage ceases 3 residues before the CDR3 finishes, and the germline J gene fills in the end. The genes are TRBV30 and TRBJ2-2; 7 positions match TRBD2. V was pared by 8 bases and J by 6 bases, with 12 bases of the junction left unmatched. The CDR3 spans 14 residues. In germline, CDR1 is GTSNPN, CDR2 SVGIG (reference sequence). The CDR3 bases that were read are TGTGCCGAGACTTCGTCTAGCGGATCCGGGGAG. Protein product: CAETSSSGSGE. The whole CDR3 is CAETSSSGSGELFF.

The CDR3 region is CASSVWGGTTEAFF. Partial CDR3 DNA: TGTGCCAGCAGTGTCTGGGGGGGTACGACTGAA. V usage is TRBV2 and J usage is TRBJ1-1, with D possibly being TRBD1 (5 bases). The DNA ends 3 residues before the CDR3 does, and the rest of the CDR3 is filled in from the germline J gene. This CDR3 spans 14 amino acids. Deletions cut 4 bases from V and 5 bases from J, with 14 bases between. The germline CDR1 and CDR2 sequences are SNHLY and FYNNEI.

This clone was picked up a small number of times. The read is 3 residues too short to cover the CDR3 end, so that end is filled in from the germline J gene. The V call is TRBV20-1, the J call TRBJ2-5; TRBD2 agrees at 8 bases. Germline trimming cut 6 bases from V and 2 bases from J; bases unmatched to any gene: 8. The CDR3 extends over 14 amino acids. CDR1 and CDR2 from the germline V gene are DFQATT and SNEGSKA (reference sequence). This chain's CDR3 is CSATGTRGQETQYF. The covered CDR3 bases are TGCAGTGCCACTGGGACTAGGGGGCAAGAGACC.

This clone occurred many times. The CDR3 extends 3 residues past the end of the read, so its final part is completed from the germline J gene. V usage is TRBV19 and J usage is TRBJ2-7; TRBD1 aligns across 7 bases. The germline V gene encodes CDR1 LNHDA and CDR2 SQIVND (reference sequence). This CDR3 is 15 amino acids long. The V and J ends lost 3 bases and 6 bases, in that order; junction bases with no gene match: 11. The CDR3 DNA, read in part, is TGTGCCAGTAGTATCTCCTCGGGACAGCTCATCGAG. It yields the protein CASSISSGQLIE. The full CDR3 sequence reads CASSISSGQLIEQYF.

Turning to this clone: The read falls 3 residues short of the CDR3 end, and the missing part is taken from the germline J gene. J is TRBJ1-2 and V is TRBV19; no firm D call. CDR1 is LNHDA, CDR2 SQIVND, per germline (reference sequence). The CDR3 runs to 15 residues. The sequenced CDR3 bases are TGTGCCAGTAGTATAGCGGCTAGCGGTCACAATGAC. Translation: CASSIAASGHND. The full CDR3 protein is CASSIAASGHNDYTF.

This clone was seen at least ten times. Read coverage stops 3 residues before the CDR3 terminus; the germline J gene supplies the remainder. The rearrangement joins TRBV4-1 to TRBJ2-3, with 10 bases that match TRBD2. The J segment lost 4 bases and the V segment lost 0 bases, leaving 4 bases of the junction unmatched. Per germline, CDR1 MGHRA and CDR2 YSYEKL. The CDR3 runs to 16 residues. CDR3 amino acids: CASSQDSGRLADTQYF. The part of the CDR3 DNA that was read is TGCGCCAGCAGCCAAGATAGCGGGAGGCTCGCAGATACG.

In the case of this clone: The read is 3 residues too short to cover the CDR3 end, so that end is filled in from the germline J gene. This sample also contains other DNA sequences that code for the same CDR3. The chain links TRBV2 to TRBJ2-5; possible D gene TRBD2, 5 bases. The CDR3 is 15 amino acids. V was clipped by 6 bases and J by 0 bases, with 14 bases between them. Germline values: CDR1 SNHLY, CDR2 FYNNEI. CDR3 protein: CASRPGGLYQETQYF. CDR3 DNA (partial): TGTGCCAGCAGGCCTGGCGGGTTGTACCAAGAGACC.

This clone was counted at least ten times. The CDR3 loop is CASRLPGQISTDTQYF. Partial CDR3 DNA: TGCGCCAGCAGACTCCCGGGACAGATTAGCACAGATACG. This chain links TRBV5-1 with TRBJ2-3; 7 bases align to TRBD1. The read ends 3 residues shy of where the CDR3 ends; the end is completed using the germline J gene. The CDR3 length is 16 residues. After removal of 5 bases from V and 0 bases from J, the junction contained 9 bases not matched to a gene. The germline CDR1 and CDR2 sequences are SGHRS and YFSETQ.

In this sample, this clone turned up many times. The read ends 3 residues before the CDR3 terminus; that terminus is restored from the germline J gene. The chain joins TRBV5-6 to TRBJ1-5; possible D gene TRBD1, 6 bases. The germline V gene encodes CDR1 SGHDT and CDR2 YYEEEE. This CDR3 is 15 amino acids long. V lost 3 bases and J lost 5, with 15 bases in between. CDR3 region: CASSSSGQVYQPQHF. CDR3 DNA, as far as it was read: TGTGCCAGCAGCTCCTCGGGACAAGTCTATCAGCCC.

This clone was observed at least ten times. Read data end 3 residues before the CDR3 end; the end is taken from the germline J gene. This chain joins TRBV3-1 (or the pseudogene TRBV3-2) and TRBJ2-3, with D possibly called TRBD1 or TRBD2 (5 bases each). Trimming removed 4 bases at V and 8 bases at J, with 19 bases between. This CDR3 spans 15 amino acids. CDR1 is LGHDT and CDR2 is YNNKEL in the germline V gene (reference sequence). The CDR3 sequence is CASSLGRGARGTQYF. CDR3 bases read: TGTGCCAGCAGCCTTGGTAGGGGAGCGAGGGGTACG.

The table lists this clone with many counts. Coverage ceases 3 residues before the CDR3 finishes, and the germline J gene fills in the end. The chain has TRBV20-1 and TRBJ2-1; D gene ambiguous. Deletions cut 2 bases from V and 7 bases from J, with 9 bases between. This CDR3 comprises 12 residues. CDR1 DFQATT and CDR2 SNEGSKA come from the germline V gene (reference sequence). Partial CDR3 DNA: TGCAGTGCTAGATCCCCCGGGAATGAG. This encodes CSARSPGNE. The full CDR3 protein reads CSARSPGNEQFF.

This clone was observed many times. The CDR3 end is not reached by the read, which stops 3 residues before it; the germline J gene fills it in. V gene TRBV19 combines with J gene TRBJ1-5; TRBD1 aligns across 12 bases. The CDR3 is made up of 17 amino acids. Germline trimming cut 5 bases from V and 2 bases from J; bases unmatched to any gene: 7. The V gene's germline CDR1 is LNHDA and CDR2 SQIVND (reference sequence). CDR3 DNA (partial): TGTGCCAGTAGTTCCCGGGACAGGGGGCTAGGCAATCAGCCC. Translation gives CASSSRDRGLGNQP. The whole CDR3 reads CASSSRDRGLGNQPQHF.

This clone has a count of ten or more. CDR3 DNA, as far as it was read: TGTGCCAGCAGGGACAGGGACAAATCTAACTATGGC. Translating it yields CASRDRDKSNYG. The full-length CDR3 reads as CASRDRDKSNYGYTF. The chain joins TRBV2 to TRBJ1-2; 8 positions agree with TRBD1. The read is 3 residues too short to cover the CDR3 end, so that end is filled in from the germline J gene. The CDR3 consists of 15 residues. In germline, CDR1 is SNHLY, CDR2 FYNNEI. The V gene end was trimmed by 6 bases and the J gene end by 0 bases; junction bases not matched to a gene: 6.

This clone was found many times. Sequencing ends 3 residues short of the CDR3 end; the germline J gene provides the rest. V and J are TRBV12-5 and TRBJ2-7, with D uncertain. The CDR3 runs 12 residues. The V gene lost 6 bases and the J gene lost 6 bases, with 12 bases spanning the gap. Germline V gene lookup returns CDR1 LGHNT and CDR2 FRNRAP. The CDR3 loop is CASGRESVEQYF. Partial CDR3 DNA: TGTGCTAGTGGACGCGAATCCGTCGAG.

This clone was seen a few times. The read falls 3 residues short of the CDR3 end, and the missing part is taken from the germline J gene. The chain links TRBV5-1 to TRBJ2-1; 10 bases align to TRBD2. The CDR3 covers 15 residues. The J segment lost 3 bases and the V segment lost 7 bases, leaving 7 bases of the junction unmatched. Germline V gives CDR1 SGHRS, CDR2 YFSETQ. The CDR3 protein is CASCLAGVNYNEQFF. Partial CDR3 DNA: TGCGCCAGCTGCCTAGCGGGAGTAAACTACAATGAG.

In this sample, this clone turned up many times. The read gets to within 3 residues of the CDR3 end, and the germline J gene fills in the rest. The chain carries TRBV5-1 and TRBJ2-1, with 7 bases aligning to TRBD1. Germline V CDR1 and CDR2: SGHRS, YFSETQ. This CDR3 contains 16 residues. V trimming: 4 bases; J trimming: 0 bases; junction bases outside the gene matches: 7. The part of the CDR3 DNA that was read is TGCGCCAGCAGCGGTTCAGGGGGAAGCTCCTACAATGAG. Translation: CASSGSGGSSYNE. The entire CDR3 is CASSGSGGSSYNEQFF.

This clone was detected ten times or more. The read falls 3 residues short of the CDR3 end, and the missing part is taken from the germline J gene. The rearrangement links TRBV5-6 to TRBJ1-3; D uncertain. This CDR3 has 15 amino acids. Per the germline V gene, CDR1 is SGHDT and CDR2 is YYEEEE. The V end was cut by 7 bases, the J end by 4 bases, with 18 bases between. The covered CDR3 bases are TGTGCCAGCTTGGGTGAGGGTGATCAAGGAAACACC. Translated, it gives CASLGEGDQGNT. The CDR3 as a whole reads CASLGEGDQGNTIYF.

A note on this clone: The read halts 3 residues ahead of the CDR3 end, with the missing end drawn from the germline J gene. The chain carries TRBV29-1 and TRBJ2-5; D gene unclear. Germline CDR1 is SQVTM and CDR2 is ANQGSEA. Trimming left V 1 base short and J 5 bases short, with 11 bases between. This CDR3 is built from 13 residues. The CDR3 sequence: CSVEANSRETQYF. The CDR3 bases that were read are TGCAGCGTTGAAGCAAATTCGAGGGAGACC.

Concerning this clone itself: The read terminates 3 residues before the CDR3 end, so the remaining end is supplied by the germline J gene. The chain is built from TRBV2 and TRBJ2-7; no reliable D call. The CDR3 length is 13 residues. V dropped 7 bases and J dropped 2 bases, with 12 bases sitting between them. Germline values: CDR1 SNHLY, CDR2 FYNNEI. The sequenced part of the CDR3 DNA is TGTGCCAGCAAAGGTAGGGTTGCCTACGAG. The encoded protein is CASKGRVAYE. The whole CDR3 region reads CASKGRVAYEQYF.

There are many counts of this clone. Incomplete CDR3 DNA: TGCAGCGTTGAGGCTAGCGGGAGCCGCCAAGAGACC. Amino acids: CSVEASGSRQET. The CDR3, in full, reads CSVEASGSRQETQYF. The V call is TRBV29-1, the J call TRBJ2-5, with TRBD2 matching over 10 bases. The read falls 3 residues short of the CDR3 end, and the missing part is taken from the germline J gene. Germline CDR1 is SQVTM and CDR2 is ANQGSEA. After removal of 3 bases from V and 1 base from J, the junction contained 5 bases not matched to a gene. CDR3 size: 15 residues.

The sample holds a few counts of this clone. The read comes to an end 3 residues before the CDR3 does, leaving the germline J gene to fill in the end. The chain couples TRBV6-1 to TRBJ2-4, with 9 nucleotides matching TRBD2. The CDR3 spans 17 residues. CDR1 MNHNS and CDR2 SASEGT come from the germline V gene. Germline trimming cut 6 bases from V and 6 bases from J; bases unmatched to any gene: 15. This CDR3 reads CASSESGGRVGGNIQYF. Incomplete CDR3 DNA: TGTGCCAGCAGCGAATCGGGCGGGAGGGTGGGGGGAAACATT.

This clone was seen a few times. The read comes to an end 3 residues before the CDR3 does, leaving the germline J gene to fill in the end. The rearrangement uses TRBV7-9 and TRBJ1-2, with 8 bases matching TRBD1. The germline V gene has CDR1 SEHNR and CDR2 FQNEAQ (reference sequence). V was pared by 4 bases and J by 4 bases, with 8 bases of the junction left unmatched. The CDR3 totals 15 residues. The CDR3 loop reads CASSCSRTGPYGYTF. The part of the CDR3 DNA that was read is TGTGCCAGCAGCTGCTCTCGGACAGGGCCCTATGGC.